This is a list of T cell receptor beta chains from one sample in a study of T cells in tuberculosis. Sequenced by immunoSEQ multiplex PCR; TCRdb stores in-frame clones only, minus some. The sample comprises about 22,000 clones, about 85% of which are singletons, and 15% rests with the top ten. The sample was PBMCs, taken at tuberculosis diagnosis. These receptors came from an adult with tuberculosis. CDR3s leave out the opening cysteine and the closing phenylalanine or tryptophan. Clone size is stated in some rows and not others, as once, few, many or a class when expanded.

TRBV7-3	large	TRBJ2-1	ASSLTAGLPLSNEQF
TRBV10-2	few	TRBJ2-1	ASSDRGRNNEQF
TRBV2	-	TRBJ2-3	ASRWTSGTDTQY
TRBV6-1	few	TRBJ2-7	AIQREGSYEQY
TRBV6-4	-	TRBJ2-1	ASSDEGTGRGEQF
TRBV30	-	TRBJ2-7	AFRGSYEQY
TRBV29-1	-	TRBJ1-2	SVEDRVTNYGYT
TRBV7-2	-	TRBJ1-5	ASSQDRDQPQH
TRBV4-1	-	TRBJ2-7	ASTGPGTRGYEQY
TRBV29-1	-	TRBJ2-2	SVEGQGAGELF
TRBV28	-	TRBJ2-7	ASSFFGSGEQY
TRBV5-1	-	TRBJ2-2	ASNSGTGETGELF
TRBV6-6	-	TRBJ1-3	ASSEGSGNTIY
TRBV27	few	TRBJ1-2	ASSSTGDGYT
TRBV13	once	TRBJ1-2	ASSPGGVSYGYT
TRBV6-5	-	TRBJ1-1	ASSYSDRETEAF
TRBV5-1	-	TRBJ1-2	ASSLGSQDYGYT
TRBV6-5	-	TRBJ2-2	ASRPDRGDTGELF